The 23 T cell receptor beta chains below come from one sample, sequenced in a study of control samples from healthy donors and cancer patients. TCRdb's copy holds only in-frame clones and misses some; the assay was immunoSEQ multiplex PCR. The sample includes about 130,000 clones, roughly 90% of them seen just once. The material sequenced was blood. The receptors shown here come from a man aged 40-55 years in good health.

The V call is TRBV21-1, the J call TRBJ1-5; TRBD1 reflects the table's D call only, with no check against the DNA. TRBV21-1 is labeled a pseudogene. This CDR3 has 12 residues. The CDR3 nucleotides read TGTGCCAGCAGGGACAGGGATCAGCCCCAGCATTTT. Protein product: CASRDRDQPQHF.

A remark on this clone: Sequence at one end of the junction differs from germline and may be a read error. V gene TRBV9 combines with J gene TRBJ2-1; perhaps TRBD1 as D (5 bases). Germline V gene sequence: CDR1 SGDLS, CDR2 YYNGEE. CDR3 length: 15 residues. CDR3 bases: TGTGCCAGCAGTGTAGGCAGGGTCCTTTACAATGAGCAGTTCTTC. This codes for CASSVGRVLYNEQFF.

The genes are TRBV28 and TRBJ2-1; tentative D call: TRBD2 (5 bases). Trimming shortened V by 6 bases and J by 7 bases, and 13 bases separated the two germline ends. This CDR3 region has 13 residues. The germline V gene encodes CDR1 MDHEN and CDR2 SYDVKM. CDR3 sequence: CASRPTGKNEQFF. DNA for the CDR3: TGTGCCAGCAGACCGACCGGGAAGAATGAGCAGTTCTTC.

CDR3 in DNA: TGTGCCTGGAGTGTACGTGGGGCCAGCTCCTATAATTCACCCCTCCACTTT. Translating gives CAWSVRGASSYNSPLHF. The chain carries TRBV30 and TRBJ1-6, with a possible D match to TRBD1 (5 bases). The CDR3 has 17 amino acids. CDR1 is GTSNPN, CDR2 SVGIG, per germline (reference sequence). V was clipped by 0 bases and J by 0 bases, with 12 bases between them.

V is TRBV3-1 (or the pseudogene TRBV3-2) and J is TRBJ1-2; D gene uncertain. This CDR3 comprises 14 residues. Trimming stripped 0 bases from V and 4 bases from J, with 9 bases between. Per germline, CDR1 LGHDT and CDR2 YNNKEL (reference sequence). DNA of the CDR3: TGTGCCAGCAGCCAAGACCTGGCGTCCTATGGCTACACCTTC. It encodes CASSQDLASYGYTF.

V and J are TRBV5-6 and TRBJ2-1; perhaps TRBD2 as D (7 bases). V was clipped by 4 bases and J by 0 bases, with 14 bases between them. The CDR3 consists of 16 residues. CDR1 is SGHDT and CDR2 is YYEEEE in the germline V gene. The CDR3 sequence: CASSRRRGGSYNEQFF. The CDR3 nucleotides are TGTGCCAGCAGCCGTCGAAGGGGGGGCTCCTACAATGAGCAGTTCTTC.

The chain carries TRBV7-2 and TRBJ1-1; D not resolved. The V and J ends lost 2 bases and 3 bases respectively, with 4 bases between them. The CDR3 totals 12 residues. Germline CDR1 reads SGHTA; CDR2 reads FQGNSA. The CDR3, as DNA: TGTGCCAGCAGCTTACAGGACACTGAAGCTTTCTTT. Translated: CASSLQDTEAFF.

This rearrangement joins TRBV18 to TRBJ2-2, with 7 bases fitting TRBD2. V lost 5 bases to trimming and J lost 3 bases; unmatched junction nucleotides: 3. The CDR3 covers 14 residues. CDR1 KGHSH and CDR2 LQKENI come from the germline V gene. This CDR3 is CASSYAGDTGELFF. The CDR3 bases are TGTGCCAGCTCATACGCGGGAGACACCGGGGAGCTGTTTTTT. The entire variable domain, with the rest obtained from reference TRBV18 and TRBJ2-2, is as follows: NAGVMQNPRHLVRRRGQEARLRCSPMKGHSHVYWYRQLPEEGLKFMVYLQKENIIDESGMPKERFSAEFPKEGPSILRIQQVVRGDSAAYFCASSYAGDTGELFFGEGSRLTVL.

The CDR3, as DNA: TGTGCCAGTAGCGCAGCGGGCGGGACCTACGAGCAGTACTTC. Translating it yields CASSAAGGTYEQYF. The rearrangement joins TRBV19 to TRBJ2-7; tentative D call: TRBD2 (6 bases). The germline V gene encodes CDR1 LNHDA and CDR2 SQIVND (reference sequence). Deletions cut 6 bases from V and 2 bases from J, with 14 bases between. The CDR3 sequence is 14 residues long.

The J gene is TRBJ1-2, the V gene TRBV29-1; D gene ambiguous. CDR3 length equals 13 residues. Germline lookup yields CDR1 SQVTM and CDR2 ANQGSEA. Trimming shortened V by 4 bases and J by 4 bases, and 13 bases separated the two germline ends. The CDR3 sequence is CSVGTNRGYGYTF. The DNA of the CDR3 is TGCAGCGTTGGGACGAACCGCGGCTATGGCTACACCTTC.

This clone was observed once. The V and J genes are TRBV27 and TRBJ2-1; 14 nucleotides line up with TRBD2. Trimming removed 5 bases from V and 9 bases from J; junction bases left unmatched: 3. Germline V gene sequence: CDR1 MNHEY, CDR2 SMNVEV (reference sequence). This CDR3 has 14 amino acids. CDR3: CASSPGTSGGEQFF. In DNA, the CDR3 is TGTGCCAGCAGTCCGGGGACTAGCGGGGGTGAGCAGTTCTTC.

This clone showed up just once. V is TRBV10-3 and J is TRBJ2-3; no clear D gene. V was pared by 6 bases and J by 2 bases, with 6 bases between. In germline, CDR1 is ENHRY, CDR2 SYGVKD. CDR3 length: 12 residues. The CDR3 nucleotides are TGTGCCATCAGCGGAGTCACAGATACGCAGTATTTT. Protein sequence: CAISGVTDTQYF.

The chain uses TRBV5-1 and TRBJ1-1; weak D call: TRBD1 (5 bases). With 5 bases removed from V and 0 bases from J, the gap between germline ends came to 8 bases. This CDR3 spans 13 amino acids. The germline V gene encodes CDR1 SGHRS and CDR2 YFSETQ. CDR3 in DNA: TGCGCCAGCAGGGGGACGGTGAACACTGAAGCTTTCTTT. Its protein product is CASRGTVNTEAFF.

This clone was seen only once. This sequence joins TRBV11-1 and TRBJ2-3, with 10 bases matching TRBD1. Germline V lookup: CDR1 SGHAT, CDR2 FQDESV (reference sequence). This CDR3 is built from 16 residues. Trimming took 2 bases from V and 4 from J; bases not matched to a gene: 6. The CDR3 coding sequence is TGTGCCAGCAGCTTATCTTGGGACAGGGGCGCAGATACGCAGTATTTT. Translating gives CASSLSWDRGADTQYF.

The chain uses TRBV18 and TRBJ1-6; no clear D gene. Trimming stripped 3 bases from V and 6 bases from J, with 12 bases between. The CDR3 spans 15 residues. Germline V gives CDR1 KGHSH, CDR2 LQKENI. CDR3 amino acids: CASSPGLAPNSPLHF. The CDR3 DNA follows: TGTGCCAGCTCACCTGGACTGGCTCCTAATTCACCCCTCCACTTT.

In this sample, this clone turned up once. The chain links TRBV15 to TRBJ2-7, with D uncertain. CDR3 length: 14 residues. Germline V gene lookup returns CDR1 LNHNV and CDR2 YYDKDF (reference sequence). Trimming pared 6 bases from V and 0 bases from J, leaving 12 bases between. In nucleotides, the CDR3 is TGTGCCACCAGGGACGGTCTTCCCTCCTACGAGCAGTACTTC. This codes for CATRDGLPSYEQYF.

The J gene is TRBJ2-7, the V gene TRBV5-1; D perhaps matches TRBD2 (7 bases). This CDR3 contains 17 residues. The V and J ends lost 4 bases and 0 bases respectively, with 20 bases between them. The V gene's germline CDR1 is SGHRS and CDR2 YFSETQ. CDR3 protein: CASSPPFAGAHSYEQYF. The CDR3 region has the DNA TGCGCCAGCAGCCCCCCCTTCGCGGGGGCCCACTCCTACGAGCAGTACTTC.

This chain uses TRBV24-1 with TRBJ2-5; the match to TRBD1 covers 10 bases. Germline V gene data show CDR1 as KGHDR and CDR2 as SFDVKD. CDR3 size: 15 residues. V lost 4 bases to trimming and J lost 5 bases; unmatched junction nucleotides: 6. The chain's CDR3 is CATSETGTGDETQYF. CDR3 nucleotide sequence: TGTGCCACCAGTGAGACCGGGACAGGGGACGAGACCCAGTACTTC.

The chain links TRBV6-2 or TRBV6-3 to TRBJ1-2; D remains ambiguous. Trimming removed 2 bases at V and 10 bases at J, with 8 bases between. This CDR3 is built from 11 residues. Germline CDR1 and CDR2: MNHEY and SVGEGT. CDR3 bases: TGTGCCAGCAGTTACAAGCATCACTACACCTTC. Translating gives CASSYKHHYTF.

This chain links TRBV5-6 with TRBJ1-2; D perhaps matches TRBD1 (6 bases). The ends were cut back, 7 bases at V and 8 bases at J, with 18 bases in the middle. The CDR3 has 13 residues. CDR1 is SGHDT and CDR2 is YYEEEE in the germline V gene. The DNA for the CDR3 is TGTGCCAGCCTTCGGACAGTGACGTCCGGCTACACCTTC. This encodes CASLRTVTSGYTF. The full variable domain, in which reference TRBV5-6 and TRBJ1-2 provide the parts outside the CDR3, is DAGVTQSPTHLIKTRGQQVTLRCSPKSGHDTVSWYQQALGQGPQFIFQYYEEEERQRGNFPDRFSGHQFPNYSSELNVNALLLGDSALYLCASLRTVTSGYTFGSGTRLTVV.

The chain employs TRBV5-4 and TRBJ2-2; 7 nucleotides align to TRBD1. The CDR3 covers 15 residues. CDR1 and CDR2 (germline): SGHNT, YYREEE (reference sequence). After removal of 0 bases from V and 5 bases from J, the junction contained 4 bases not matched to a gene. CDR3 in amino acids: CASSLGAGGTGELFF. CDR3 DNA sequence: TGTGCCAGCAGCTTGGGGGCAGGGGGTACCGGGGAGCTGTTTTTT.

This clone was found once. The chain has TRBV28 and TRBJ1-6; D unresolved. This CDR3 region has 13 residues. Trimming stripped 2 bases from V and 10 bases from J, with 9 bases between. CDR1 is MDHEN and CDR2 is SYDVKM in the germline V gene. For the CDR3, the DNA is TGTGCCAGCAGTTTACGTGGGCCCTCACCCCTCCACTTT. This sequence encodes CASSLRGPSPLHF.

This chain connects TRBV29-1 to TRBJ1-2; possible D gene TRBD1, 6 bases. The CDR3 extends over 13 amino acids. V lost 4 bases, J lost 5 bases, and 14 bases lay in between. CDR1 and CDR2 (germline): SQVTM, ANQGSEA. The CDR3: CSVAGTMEYGYTF. Here the CDR3 DNA reads TGCAGCGTTGCAGGGACAATGGAATATGGCTACACCTTC.